This is a list of T cell receptor beta chains from one sample in a study of blood T cell repertoires in COVID-19. Profiled with immunoSEQ multiplex PCR; TCRdb holds only in-frame clones, not every one. The data contain approximately 63,000 clones, about nine tenths of them singletons. Input material: peripheral blood. Source of these receptors: a human donor in a cohort sampled during active COVID-19. Both conserved end residues are part of each CDR3. Each record gives: J gene, D gene, clone size, V gene, CDR3 DNA, CDR3 protein. A D gene is named only where the DNA matches it firmly. The size of a clone is reported for some rows only, either as once, few or many, or as a class for expanded clones.

TRBJ2-1 | TRBD1 | NA | TRBV6-2/TRBV6-3 | TGTGCCAGCAGTTACGGGACAGGGCTCAATGAGCAGTTCTTC | CASSYGTGLNEQFF
TRBJ2-3 | NA | NA | TRBV19 | TGTGCCAGTAGTATTAACCCATACCTATCCACAGATACGCAGTATTTT | CASSINPYLSTDTQYF
TRBJ1-4 | TRBD1 | NA | TRBV27 | TGTGCCAGCAGTTTTTCCGGGACAGGGAGGAAACTGTTTTTT | CASSFSGTGRKLFF
TRBJ1-3 | NA | NA | TRBV7-2 | TGTGCCAGCAGCTCCACACCGGGACACCTTGGAAACACCATATATTTT | CASSSTPGHLGNTIYF
TRBJ2-1 | NA | NA | TRBV20-1 | TGCAGTGCTAGTAAGGGTAACGGGAGAGCCTACAATGAGCAGTTCTTC | CSASKGNGRAYNEQFF
TRBJ2-7 | NA | NA | TRBV19 | TGTGCCACACAGGGGAGGCTAGGCGGCCACGAGCAGTACTTC | CATQGRLGGHEQYF
TRBJ1-2 | TRBD1 | NA | TRBV19 | TGTGCCAGTAGTATACGGCGGACAGGGCCTTATGGCTACACCTTC | CASSIRRTGPYGYTF
TRBJ2-5 | NA | NA | TRBV9 | TGTGCCAGCAGCCCCTACGACTGGCAAGAGACCCAGTACTTC | CASSPYDWQETQYF
TRBJ2-7 | NA | NA | TRBV7-8 | TGTGCCAGCAACTTTCGCGGAGACGAGCAGTACTTC | CASNFRGDEQYF
TRBJ2-3 | NA | NA | TRBV27 | TGTGCCAGCAGTCCGGGACTTGGGGAGAGCACAGATACGCAGTATTTT | CASSPGLGESTDTQYF
TRBJ2-1 | TRBD2 | NA | TRBV4-1 | TGCGCCAGCAGCCAAGATGGAGCGGGGGGTCGAAGCTCCTACAATGAGCAGTTCTTC | CASSQDGAGGRSSYNEQFF
TRBJ1-1 | NA | NA | TRBV7-2 | TGTGCCAGCAGCTCCCAGGGAGGGACTGAAGCTTTCTTT | CASSSQGGTEAFF
TRBJ1-2 | TRBD1 | NA | TRBV5-4 | TGTGCCAGCAGCTGGGACAGTGGCTACACCTTC | CASSWDSGYTF
TRBJ2-3 | TRBD2 | NA | TRBV4-1 | TGCGCCAGCAGCCAAGTGTCGGGACTAGTTGGCACAGATACGCAGTATTTT | CASSQVSGLVGTDTQYF
TRBJ1-6 | NA | NA | TRBV5-1 | TGCGCCAGCAGCTTGGGTCCGACACCAAGTAATTCACCCCTCCACTTT | CASSLGPTPSNSPLHF
TRBJ1-1 | NA | medium-sized | TRBV7-9 | TGTGCCAGCAGCAGGGGGACAACTGAAGCTTTCTTT | CASSRGTTEAFF
TRBJ1-3 | NA | NA | TRBV27 | TGTGCCAGCAGTAAGACAGGACTCTCTGGAAACACCATATATTTT | CASSKTGLSGNTIYF
TRBJ1-5 | NA | NA | TRBV9 | TGTGCCAGCAGTTACAGTGACAATCAGCCCCAGCATTTT | CASSYSDNQPQHF
TRBJ1-6 | NA | NA | TRBV7-2 | TGTGCCAGCAGTAGCCAGGGAGGTTCCTATAATTCACCCCTCCACTTT | CASSSQGGSYNSPLHF
TRBJ1-1 | NA | NA | TRBV7-2 | TGTGCCAGCAGCCCCCACGGGGGGAACACTGAAGCTTTCTTT | CASSPHGGNTEAFF
TRBJ1-2 | TRBD1 | NA | TRBV10-3 | TGTGCCATCAGTGAGACAACAGGGGGCGCTGGCTACACCTTC | CAISETTGGAGYTF
TRBJ2-5 | TRBD1 | NA | TRBV2 | TGTGCCAGCAGTCCCCGGACAGGCAGACAAGAGACCCAGTACTTC | CASSPRTGRQETQYF
TRBJ2-7 | TRBD2 | NA | TRBV7-6 | TGTGCCAGCAGCCAAGGACTAGCGGGAGTTGGGGAGCAGTACTTC | CASSQGLAGVGEQYF
TRBJ1-1 | NA | NA | TRBV29-1 | TGCAGCGGCCTAAACGTAAACACTGAAGCTTTCTTT | CSGLNVNTEAFF
TRBJ1-2 | NA | once | TRBV9 | TGTGCCAGCAGCGTAGGGGGCACCAACTATGGCTACACCTTC | CASSVGGTNYGYTF
TRBJ2-5 | TRBD2 | NA | TRBV7-6 | TGTGCCAGCAACCGGGGGGGAGTCCAGACCCAGTACTTC | CASNRGGVQTQYF
TRBJ2-3 | TRBD1 | NA | TRBV4-3 | TGCGCCAGCAGCCAAGAAGGACAGGGTCCGGGGGCCGCAGATACGCAGTATTTT | CASSQEGQGPGAADTQYF
TRBJ2-7 | TRBD2 | once | TRBV2 | TGTGCCAGCTTGATAGCGGGTGATAACGAGCAGTACTTC | CASLIAGDNEQYF
TRBJ1-3 | NA | NA | TRBV19 | TGTGCCAGTAGTATTTCCGCGGGCCGAAACACCATATATTTT | CASSISAGRNTIYF
TRBJ1-2 | TRBD1 | NA | TRBV12-5 | TGTGCTAGTGGTTTGGCCGACACAGGGGTCTATGGCTACACCTTC | CASGLADTGVYGYTF
TRBJ1-2 | TRBD1 | NA | TRBV12-3/TRBV12-4 | TGTGCCAGCAGCCCTCCAGGGGGCGGTGGCTACACCTTC | CASSPPGGGGYTF
TRBJ2-7 | NA | NA | TRBV9 | TGTGCCAGCAGCGTGAGCTCCTACGAGCAGTACTTC | CASSVSSYEQYF
TRBJ2-5 | NA | NA | TRBV5-1 | TGCGCCAGCAGCCAAGACTCCCAAGAGACCCAGTACTTC | CASSQDSQETQYF
TRBJ2-7 | TRBD2 | NA | TRBV9 | TGTGCCAGCAGCGTAGGCGGGAGCTCCTACGAGCAGTACTTC | CASSVGGSSYEQYF
TRBJ1-5 | NA | NA | TRBV7-8 | TGTGCCAGCAGCTTAGTCGGGACACTAAATCAGCCCCAGCATTTT | CASSLVGTLNQPQHF
TRBJ2-7 | TRBD2 | few | TRBV11-3 | TGTGCCAGCAGCCCCGGGGGGGACGGCTACGAGCAGTACTTC | CASSPGGDGYEQYF
TRBJ2-7 | NA | NA | TRBV25-1 | TGTGCCAGCAGAATAAGTGGGCCCCCTCCCCACGAGCAGTACTTC | CASRISGPPPHEQYF
TRBJ1-1 | NA | NA | TRBV4-1 | TGCGCCAGCAGCCATTCGCCGGGACTGGGGGGGACTGAAGCTTTCTTT | CASSHSPGLGGTEAFF
TRBJ2-3 | TRBD2 | NA | TRBV7-6 | TGTGCCAGCAGCTTATTCCTAGCGGGGGGTATCACAGATACGCAGTATTTT | CASSLFLAGGITDTQYF
TRBJ2-2 | NA | NA | TRBV19 | TGTGCCAGTAGTATTTTATGGAACACCGGGGAGCTGTTTTTT | CASSILWNTGELFF
TRBJ2-5 | NA | NA | TRBV18 | TGTGCCAGCTCACCACAGGGAGGTCAAGAGACCCAGTACTTC | CASSPQGGQETQYF
TRBJ2-3 | NA | NA | TRBV6-2/TRBV6-3 | TGTGCCAGCAGCCCCAGGTTAGATACGCAGTATTTT | CASSPRLDTQYF
TRBJ2-7 | TRBD1 | NA | TRBV4-1 | TGCGCCAGCAGCCAAGAGGCAGGGGGCCCCAACGAGCAGTACTTC | CASSQEAGGPNEQYF
TRBJ1-2 | NA | NA | TRBV7-6 | TGTGCCAGCAGCCTTCAACCCGTCCAGGGTGGCTACACCTTC | CASSLQPVQGGYTF
TRBJ2-1 | TRBD2 | NA | TRBV25-1 | TGTGCCAGCAGTGAAAATAGCGGGAGGGAATACAATGAGCAGTTCTTC | CASSENSGREYNEQFF
TRBJ1-3 | NA | NA | TRBV6-1 | TGTGCCAGCAGTGAAGGACGGGCCAGGGGATCTGGAAACACCATATATTTT | CASSEGRARGSGNTIYF
TRBJ2-7 | TRBD2 | NA | TRBV19 | TGTGCCAGTAGTACGGGACTAGCACCCTCCTACGAGCAGTACTTC | CASSTGLAPSYEQYF
TRBJ2-3 | TRBD2 | NA | TRBV5-1 | TGCGCCAGCAGCTTTTCTAGCGGGGGGGTAGATACGCAGTATTTT | CASSFSSGGVDTQYF
TRBJ1-1 | NA | NA | TRBV18 | TGTGCCAGCTCACCGGTAGGGGTGAACACTGAAGCTTTCTTT | CASSPVGVNTEAFF
TRBJ1-4 | NA | NA | TRBV6-5 | TGTGCCAGCAGTTACCCCGGGTCGAAGGCTAATGAAAAACTGTTTTTT | CASSYPGSKANEKLFF